This TCR beta chain was sequenced in a study of Graves' ophthalmopathy and Graves' hyperthyroidism. Study overall: Specimen type is peripheral blood, obtained at initial diagnosis before any treatment.

The germline V gene has CDR1 SEHNR and CDR2 FQNEAQ (reference sequence). The CDR3 loop spans 14 amino acids. V lost 3 bases, J lost 10 bases, and 4 bases stayed unmatched. In this sample, this clonotype turned up a few times. Aged 18 to 65, hyperthyroidism patients had new diagnoses of under 2 months' duration. Amplification of the TCR beta CDR3 regions used RNA transcripts (as template). The authors performed first-round RT-PCR with HTBI primers and then a second-round multiplex PCR. From the multiplex PCR reads, TCRdb called clonotypes with MiXCR, one entry per CDR3 protein. The sample includes hundreds of thousands of distinct CDR3 sequences, about 24% of them seen just once.

This receptor was taken from a woman younger than 30 with stable Graves' hyperthyroidism. Some clones in this sample may be carry-over from other donors' samples. Sequencing input: peripheral blood. The chain is built from TRBV7-9 and TRBJ1-6, with TRBD1 matching over 9 bases. The CDR3 nucleotides read TGTGCCAGCAGCTTCGACAGGGGGTTCTCACCCCTCCACTTT. Translated: CASSFDRGFSPLHF. The full variable domain, completed using reference TRBV7-9 and TRBJ1-6, is DTGVSQNPRHKITKRGQNVTFRCDPISEHNRLYWYRQTLGQGPEFLTYFQNEAQLEKSRLLSDRFSAERPKGSFSTLEIQRTEQGDSAMYLCASSFDRGFSPLHFGNGTRLTVT.